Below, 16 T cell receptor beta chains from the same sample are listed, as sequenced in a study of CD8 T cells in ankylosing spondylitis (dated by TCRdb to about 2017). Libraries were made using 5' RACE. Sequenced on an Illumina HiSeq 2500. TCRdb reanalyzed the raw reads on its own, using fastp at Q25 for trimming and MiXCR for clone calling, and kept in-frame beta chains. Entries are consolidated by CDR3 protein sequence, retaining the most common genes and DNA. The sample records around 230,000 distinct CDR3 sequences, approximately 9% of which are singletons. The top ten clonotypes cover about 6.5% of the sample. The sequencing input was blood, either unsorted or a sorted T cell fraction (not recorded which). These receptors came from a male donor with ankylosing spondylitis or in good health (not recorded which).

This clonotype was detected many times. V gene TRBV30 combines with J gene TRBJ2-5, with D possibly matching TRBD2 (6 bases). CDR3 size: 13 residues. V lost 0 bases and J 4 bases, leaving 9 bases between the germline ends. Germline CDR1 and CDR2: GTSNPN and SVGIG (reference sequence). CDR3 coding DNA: TGTGCCTGGAGTGTAAGCGGGTTAGAGACCCAGTACTTC. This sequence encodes CAWSVSGLETQYF.

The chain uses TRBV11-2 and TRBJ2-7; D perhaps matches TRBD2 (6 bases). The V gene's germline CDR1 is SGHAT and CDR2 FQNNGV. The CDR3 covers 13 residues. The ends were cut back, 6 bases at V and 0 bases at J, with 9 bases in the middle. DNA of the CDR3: TGTGCCAGCAGACCCGGGAGCTCCTACGAGCAGTACTTC. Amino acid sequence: CASRPGSSYEQYF.

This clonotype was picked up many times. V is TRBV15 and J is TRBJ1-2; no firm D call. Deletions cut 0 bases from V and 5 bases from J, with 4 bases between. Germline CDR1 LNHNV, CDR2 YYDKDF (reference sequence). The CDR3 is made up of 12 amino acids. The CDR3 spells CATSRDLYGYTF. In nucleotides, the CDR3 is TGTGCCACCAGCAGAGACCTGTATGGCTACACCTTC.

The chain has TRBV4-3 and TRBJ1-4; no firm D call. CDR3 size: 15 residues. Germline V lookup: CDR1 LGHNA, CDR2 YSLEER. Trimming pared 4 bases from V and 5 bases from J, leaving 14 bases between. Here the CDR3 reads CASSREQRTNEKLFF. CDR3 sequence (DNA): TGCGCCAGCAGCCGAGAACAACGCACAAATGAAAAACTGTTTTTT.

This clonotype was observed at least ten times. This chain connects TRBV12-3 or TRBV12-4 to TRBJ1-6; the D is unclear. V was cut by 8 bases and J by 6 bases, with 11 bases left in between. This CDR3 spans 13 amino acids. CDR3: CASAGPVNSPLHF. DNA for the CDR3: TGTGCCAGCGCCGGGCCGGTTAATTCACCCCTCCACTTT.

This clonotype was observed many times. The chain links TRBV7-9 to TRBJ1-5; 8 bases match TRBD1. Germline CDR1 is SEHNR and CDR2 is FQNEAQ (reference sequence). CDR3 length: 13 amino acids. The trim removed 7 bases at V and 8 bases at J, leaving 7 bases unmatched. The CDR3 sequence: CASNGQGEEPQHF. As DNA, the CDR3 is TGTGCCAGCAACGGACAGGGCGAGGAGCCCCAGCATTTT.

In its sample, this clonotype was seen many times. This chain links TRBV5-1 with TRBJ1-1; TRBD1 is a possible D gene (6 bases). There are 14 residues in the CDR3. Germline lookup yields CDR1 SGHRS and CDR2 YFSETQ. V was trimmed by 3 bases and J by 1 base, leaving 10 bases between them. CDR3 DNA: TGCGCCAGCAGCTCCAGGGGCACGAACACTGAAGCTTTCTTT. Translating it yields CASSSRGTNTEAFF.

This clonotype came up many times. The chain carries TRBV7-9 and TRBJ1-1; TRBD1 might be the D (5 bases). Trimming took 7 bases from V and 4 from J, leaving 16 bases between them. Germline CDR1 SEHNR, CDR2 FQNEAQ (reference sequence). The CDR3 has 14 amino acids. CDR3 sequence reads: CASTPGGRGTEAFF. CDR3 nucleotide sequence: TGTGCCAGCACCCCGGGGGGGAGGGGCACTGAAGCTTTCTTT.

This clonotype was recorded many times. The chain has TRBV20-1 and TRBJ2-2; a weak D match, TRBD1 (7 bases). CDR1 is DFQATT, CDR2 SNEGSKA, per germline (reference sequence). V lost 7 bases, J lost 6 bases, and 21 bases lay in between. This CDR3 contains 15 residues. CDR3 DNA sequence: TGCAGTGTCAGGGGGGATTCGGGACAGTCCGGGGAGCTGTTTTTT. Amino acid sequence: CSVRGDSGQSGELFF.

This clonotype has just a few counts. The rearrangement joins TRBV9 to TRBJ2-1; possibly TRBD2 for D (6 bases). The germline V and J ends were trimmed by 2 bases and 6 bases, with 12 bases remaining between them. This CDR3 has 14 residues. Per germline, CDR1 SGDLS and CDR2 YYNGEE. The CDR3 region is CASSVVEGPNEQFF. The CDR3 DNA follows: TGTGCCAGCAGCGTCGTGGAGGGACCCAATGAGCAGTTCTTC.

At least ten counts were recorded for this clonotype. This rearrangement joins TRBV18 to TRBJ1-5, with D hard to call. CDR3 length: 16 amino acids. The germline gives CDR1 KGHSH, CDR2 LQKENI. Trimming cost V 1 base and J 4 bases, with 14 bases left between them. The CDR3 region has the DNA TGTGCCAGCTCACCACTCCAAATCCTGGCGAATCAGCCCCAGCATTTT. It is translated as CASSPLQILANQPQHF. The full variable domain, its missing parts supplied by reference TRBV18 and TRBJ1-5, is NAGVMQNPRHLVRRRGQEARLRCSPMKGHSHVYWYRQLPEEGLKFMVYLQKENIIDESGMPKERFSAEFPKEGPSILRIQQVVRGDSAAYFCASSPLQILANQPQHFGDGTRLSIL.

CDR3 sequence (DNA): TGTGCCAGCAGCCCAAGCGGGCCCCGACAGGGAGGGAGCTACACCTTC. This sequence encodes CASSPSGPRQGGSYTF. The rearrangement uses TRBV9 and TRBJ1-2; 7 nucleotides agree with TRBD1. Trimming removed 4 bases from V and 9 bases from J; junction bases left unmatched: 18. The CDR3 has 16 residues. Germline V gene lookup returns CDR1 SGDLS and CDR2 YYNGEE.

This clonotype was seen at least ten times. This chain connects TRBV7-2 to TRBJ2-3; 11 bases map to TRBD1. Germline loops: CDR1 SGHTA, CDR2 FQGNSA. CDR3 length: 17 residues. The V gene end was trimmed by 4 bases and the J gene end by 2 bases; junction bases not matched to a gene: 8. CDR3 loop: CASSWAGTGGSTDTQYF. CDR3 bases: TGTGCCAGCAGCTGGGCCGGGACAGGGGGATCCACAGATACGCAGTATTTT.

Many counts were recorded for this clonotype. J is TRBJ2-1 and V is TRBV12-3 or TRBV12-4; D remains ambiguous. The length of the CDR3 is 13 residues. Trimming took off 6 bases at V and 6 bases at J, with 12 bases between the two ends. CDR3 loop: CASSLGPSNEQFF. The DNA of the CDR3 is TGTGCCAGCAGCCTAGGCCCCTCCAATGAGCAGTTCTTC.

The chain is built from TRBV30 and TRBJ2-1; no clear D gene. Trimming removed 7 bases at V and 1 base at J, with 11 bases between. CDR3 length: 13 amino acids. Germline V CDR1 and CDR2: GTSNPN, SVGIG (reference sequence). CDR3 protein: CASTGLSYNEQFF. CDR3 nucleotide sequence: TGTGCCTCCACCGGGTTGTCCTACAATGAGCAGTTCTTC.

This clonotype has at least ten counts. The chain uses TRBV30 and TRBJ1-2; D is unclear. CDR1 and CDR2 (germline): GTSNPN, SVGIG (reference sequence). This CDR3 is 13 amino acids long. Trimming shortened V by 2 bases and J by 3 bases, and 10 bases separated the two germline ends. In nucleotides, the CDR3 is TGTGCCTGGAGTACATTGAGGGACTATGGCTACACCTTC. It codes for CAWSTLRDYGYTF.